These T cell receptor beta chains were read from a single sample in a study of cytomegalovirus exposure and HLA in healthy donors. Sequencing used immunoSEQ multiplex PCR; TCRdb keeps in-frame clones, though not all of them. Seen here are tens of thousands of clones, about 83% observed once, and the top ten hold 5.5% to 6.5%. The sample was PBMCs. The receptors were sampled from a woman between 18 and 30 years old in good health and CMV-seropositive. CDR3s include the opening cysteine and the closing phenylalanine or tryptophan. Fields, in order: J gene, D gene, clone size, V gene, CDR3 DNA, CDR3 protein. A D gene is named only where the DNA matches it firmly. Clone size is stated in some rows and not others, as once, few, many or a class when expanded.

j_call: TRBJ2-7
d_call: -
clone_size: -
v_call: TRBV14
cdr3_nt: TGTGCCAGCAGCCAAGTTCCCAGGGGCAAGCAGTACTTC
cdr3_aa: CASSQVPRGKQYF

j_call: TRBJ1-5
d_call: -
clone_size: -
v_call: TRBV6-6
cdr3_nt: TGTGCCACCAGATACGGACAGAATCAGCCCCAGCATTTT
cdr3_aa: CATRYGQNQPQHF

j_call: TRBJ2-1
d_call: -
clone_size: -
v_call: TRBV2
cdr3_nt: TGTGCCAGCAGTGAAGCCTTACAAAATGAGCAGTTCTTC
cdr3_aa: CASSEALQNEQFF

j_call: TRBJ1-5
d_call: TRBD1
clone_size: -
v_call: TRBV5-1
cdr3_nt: TGCGCCAGCAGACCCGGGACAGGGGATAATCAGCCCCAGCATTTT
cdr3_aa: CASRPGTGDNQPQHF

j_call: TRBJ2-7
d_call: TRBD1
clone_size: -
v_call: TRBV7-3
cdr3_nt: TGTGCCAGCAGCTTAGAGGGGACAGGGGACGAGCAGTACTTC
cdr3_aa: CASSLEGTGDEQYF

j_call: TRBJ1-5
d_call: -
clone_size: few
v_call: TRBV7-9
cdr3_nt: TGTGCCAGCAGCTCCGGTGGGGGCGGTCAGCCCCAGCATTTT
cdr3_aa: CASSSGGGGQPQHF

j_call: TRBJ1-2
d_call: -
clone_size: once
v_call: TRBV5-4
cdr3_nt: TGTGCCAGCAGCTTTAGGGGTTCCCATGGCTACACCTTC
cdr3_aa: CASSFRGSHGYTF

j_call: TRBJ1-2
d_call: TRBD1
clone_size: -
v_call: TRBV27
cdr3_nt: TGTGCCAGCAGTGTGACAGGGGGCACTCTCTATGGCTACACCTTC
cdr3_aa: CASSVTGGTLYGYTF

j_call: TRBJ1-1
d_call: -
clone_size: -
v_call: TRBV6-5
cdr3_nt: TGTGCCAGCAGTTACTCATCGGGGGGGGCCACTGAAGCTTTCTTT
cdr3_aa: CASSYSSGGATEAFF

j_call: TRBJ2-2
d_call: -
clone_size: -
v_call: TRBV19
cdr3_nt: TGTGCCAGTACGGAGCGCGAGGGGGAGCTGTTTTTT
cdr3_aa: CASTEREGELFF

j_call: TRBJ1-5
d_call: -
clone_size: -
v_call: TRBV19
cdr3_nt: TGTGCCAGTAGTATAGATAGTCTTGCTCAGCCCCAGCATTTT
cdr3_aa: CASSIDSLAQPQHF

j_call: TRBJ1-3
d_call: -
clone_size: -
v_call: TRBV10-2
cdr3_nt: TGCGCCAGCAGTCCCGGGACTTCTGGAAACACCATATATTTT
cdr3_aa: CASSPGTSGNTIYF

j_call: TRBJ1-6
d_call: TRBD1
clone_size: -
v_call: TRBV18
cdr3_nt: TGTGCCAGCTCTCCCGACGGACAGGTGGCTTCACCCCTCCACTTT
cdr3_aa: CASSPDGQVASPLHF

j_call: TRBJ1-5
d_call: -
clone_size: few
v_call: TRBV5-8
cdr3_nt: TGTGCCAGCAGCTTGGTAGCTGGGGGGGGACGCAATCAGCCCCAGCATTTT
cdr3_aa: CASSLVAGGGRNQPQHF

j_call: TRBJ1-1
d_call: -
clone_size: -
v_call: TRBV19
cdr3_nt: TGTGCCAGTGCTTCAGGTTCGAACACTGAAGCTTTCTTT
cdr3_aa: CASASGSNTEAFF

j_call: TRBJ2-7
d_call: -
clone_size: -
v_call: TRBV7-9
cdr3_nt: TGTGCCAGCAGCTTAGCTAATGGGGGGATCGAGCAGTACTTC
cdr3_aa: CASSLANGGIEQYF

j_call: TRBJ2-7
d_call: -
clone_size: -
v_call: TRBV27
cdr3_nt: TGTGCCAGCAGTCTAGTCCTGGGCTACGAGCAGTACTTC
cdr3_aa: CASSLVLGYEQYF

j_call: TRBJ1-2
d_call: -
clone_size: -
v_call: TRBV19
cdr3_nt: TGTGCCAGTAGCCAGACTAGAGGGTACTATGGCTACACCTTC
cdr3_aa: CASSQTRGYYGYTF

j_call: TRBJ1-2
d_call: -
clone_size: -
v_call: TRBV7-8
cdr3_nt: TGTGCCAGCAGCCCTAGGGAGGGGATTGGCTATGGCTACACCTTC
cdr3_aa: CASSPREGIGYGYTF

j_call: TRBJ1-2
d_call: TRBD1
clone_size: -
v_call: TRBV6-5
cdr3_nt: TGTGCCAGCAGTTACTCACAGGGGGCGAGTGGCTACACCTTC
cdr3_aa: CASSYSQGASGYTF

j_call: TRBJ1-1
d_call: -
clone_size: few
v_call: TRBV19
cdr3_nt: TGTGCCAGTAGTACAAACAAGAACACTGAAGCTTTCTTT
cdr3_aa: CASSTNKNTEAFF

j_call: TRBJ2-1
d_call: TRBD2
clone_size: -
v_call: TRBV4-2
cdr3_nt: TGTGCCAGCAGCCTAGACGGGACTAGCGGACTTATTTTCTTC
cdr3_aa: CASSLDGTSGLIFF

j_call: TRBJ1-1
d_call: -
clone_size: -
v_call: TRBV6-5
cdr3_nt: TGTGCCAGCAGGAGGGCAGGGGCCTCTGAAGCTTTCTTT
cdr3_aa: CASRRAGASEAFF

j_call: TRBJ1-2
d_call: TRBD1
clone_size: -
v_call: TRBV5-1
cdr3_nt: TGCGCCAGCAGCTTTTCGACAGGGAACTATGGCTACACCTTC
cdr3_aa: CASSFSTGNYGYTF

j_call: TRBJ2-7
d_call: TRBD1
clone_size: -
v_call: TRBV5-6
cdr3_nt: TGTGCCAGCAGCTTGGGGGGGACAGGGGTCGAGTACTTC
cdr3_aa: CASSLGGTGVEYF

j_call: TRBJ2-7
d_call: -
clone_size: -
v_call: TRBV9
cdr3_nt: TGTGCCAGCAGCGTGACCCCCGGGAACGAGCAGTACTTC
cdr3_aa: CASSVTPGNEQYF

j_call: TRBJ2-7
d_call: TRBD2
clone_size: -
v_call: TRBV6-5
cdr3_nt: TGTGCCAGCGTCGCGGGGGGCGGGCGCGAGCAGTACTTC
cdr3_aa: CASVAGGGREQYF

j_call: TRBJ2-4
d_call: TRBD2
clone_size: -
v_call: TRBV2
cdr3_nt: TGTGCCAGCAGTAAGGGACTAGAAAACATTCAGTACTTC
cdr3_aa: CASSKGLENIQYF

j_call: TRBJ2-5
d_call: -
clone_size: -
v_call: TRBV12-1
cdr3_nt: TGTGCCAGCAGCCCCCCTACTAGCGACCAAGAGACCCAGTACTTC
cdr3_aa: CASSPPTSDQETQYF

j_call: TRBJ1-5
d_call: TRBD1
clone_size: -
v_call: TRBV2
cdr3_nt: TGTGCCAGCAGTCCGACAGGGGGAACTCAGCCCCAGCATTTT
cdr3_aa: CASSPTGGTQPQHF

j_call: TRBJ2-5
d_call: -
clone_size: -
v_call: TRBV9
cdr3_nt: TGTGCCAGCAGCGTAGGGACTGAAGAGACCCAGTACTTC
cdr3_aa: CASSVGTEETQYF

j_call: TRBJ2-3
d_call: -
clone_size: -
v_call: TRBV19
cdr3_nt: TGTGCCAGTAGTCCTCGACTTACGGGCACAGATACGCAGTATTTT
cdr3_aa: CASSPRLTGTDTQYF

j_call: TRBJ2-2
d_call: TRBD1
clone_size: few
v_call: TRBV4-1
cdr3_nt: TGCGCCAGCAGGGGGACAGGGAAAGGGGAGCTGTTTTTT
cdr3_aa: CASRGTGKGELFF

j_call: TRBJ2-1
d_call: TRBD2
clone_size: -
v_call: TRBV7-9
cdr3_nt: TGTGCCAGCAGCTTTCTAGCGGGAGGAGACAATGAGCAGTTCTTC
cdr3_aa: CASSFLAGGDNEQFF

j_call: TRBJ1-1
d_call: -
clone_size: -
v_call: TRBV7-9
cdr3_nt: TGTGCCAGCAGGCCCCAGGGAGGGAACACTGAAGCTTTCTTT
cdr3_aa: CASRPQGGNTEAFF

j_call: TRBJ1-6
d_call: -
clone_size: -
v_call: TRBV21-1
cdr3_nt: TGTGCCAGCAGCAAAGAGGACAGTGGGAATTCACCCCTCCACTTT
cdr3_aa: CASSKEDSGNSPLHF

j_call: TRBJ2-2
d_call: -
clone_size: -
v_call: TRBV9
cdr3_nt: TGTGCCAGCAGCATCCGCACCGGGGAGCTGTTTTTT
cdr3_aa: CASSIRTGELFF

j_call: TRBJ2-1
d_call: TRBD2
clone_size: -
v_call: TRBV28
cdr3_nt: TGTGCCAGCGCTACACGAGCGGGAGGGAGCTCCTACAATGAGCAGTTCTTC
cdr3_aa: CASATRAGGSSYNEQFF

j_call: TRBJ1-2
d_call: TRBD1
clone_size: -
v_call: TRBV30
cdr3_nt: TGTGCCTGGAGTACAGGGGGCGGAGGTGGCTACACCTTC
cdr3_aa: CAWSTGGGGGYTF

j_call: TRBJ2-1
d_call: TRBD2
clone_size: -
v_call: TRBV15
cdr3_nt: TGTGCCACCAGCAGCCCGATTAGCGGGGGGGCCGCTGTCGATGAGCAGTTCTTC
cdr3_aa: CATSSPISGGAAVDEQFF

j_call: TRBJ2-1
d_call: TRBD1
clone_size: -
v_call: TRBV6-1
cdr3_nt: TGTGCCAGCAGTCCCGGACAGGGGGCCTACAATGAGCAGTTCTTC
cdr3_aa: CASSPGQGAYNEQFF

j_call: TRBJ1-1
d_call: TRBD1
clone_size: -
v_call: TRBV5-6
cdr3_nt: TGTGCCAGCAGGATGTGGGACAGACCAATAGACACTGAAGCTTTCTTT
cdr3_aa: CASRMWDRPIDTEAFF

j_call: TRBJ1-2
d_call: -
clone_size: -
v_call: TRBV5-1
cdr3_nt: TGCGCCAGCAGCTTGGATGGGGGGTTAGACTACTATGGCTACACCTTC
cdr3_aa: CASSLDGGLDYYGYTF

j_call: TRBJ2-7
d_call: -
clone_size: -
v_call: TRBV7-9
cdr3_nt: TGTGCCAGCAGCGCTAGACCGGAGGGCTCCTACGAGCAGTACTTC
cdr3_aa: CASSARPEGSYEQYF

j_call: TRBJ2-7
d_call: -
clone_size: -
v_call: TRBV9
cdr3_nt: TGTGCCAGCAGCCCAGGACAGTATGACTACGAGCAGTACTTC
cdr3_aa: CASSPGQYDYEQYF

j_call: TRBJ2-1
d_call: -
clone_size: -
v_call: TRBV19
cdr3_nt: TGTGCCAGTAGGGTTACTAGCCGGTATGAGCAGTTCTTC
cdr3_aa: CASRVTSRYEQFF

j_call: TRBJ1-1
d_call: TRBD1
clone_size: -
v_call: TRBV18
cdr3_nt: TGTGCCAGCTCACAGGACAGGGCGTACACTGAAGCTTTCTTT
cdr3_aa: CASSQDRAYTEAFF

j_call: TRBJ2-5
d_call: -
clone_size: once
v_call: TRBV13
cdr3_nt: TGTGCCAGCAGCCCCGCTCGGGCGGGCGAGACCCAGTACTTC
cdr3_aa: CASSPARAGETQYF

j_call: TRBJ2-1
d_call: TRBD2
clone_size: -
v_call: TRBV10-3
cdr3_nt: TGTGCCATCATGCTAGCGGGCACAAGGAGCTCCTACAATGAGCAGTTCTTC
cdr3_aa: CAIMLAGTRSSYNEQFF

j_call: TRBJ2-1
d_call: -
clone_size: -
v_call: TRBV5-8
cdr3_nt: TGTGCCAGCAGCTTCCGGGTGCAGCACGGGAGAAGATCCTACAATGAGCAGTTCTTC
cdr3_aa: CASSFRVQHGRRSYNEQFF

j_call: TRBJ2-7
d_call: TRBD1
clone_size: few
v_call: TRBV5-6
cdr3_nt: TGTGCCAGCAGCTTGGGGACAGGGGCTGGCGAGCAGTACTTC
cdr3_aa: CASSLGTGAGEQYF

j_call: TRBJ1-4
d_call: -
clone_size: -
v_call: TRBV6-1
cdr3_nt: TGTGCCAGCACCGGAAGACTTGTACAAGGAAAACTGTTTTTT
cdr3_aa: CASTGRLVQGKLFF

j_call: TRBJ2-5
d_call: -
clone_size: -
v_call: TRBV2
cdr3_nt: TGTGCCAGCAGTGCTCTGGAGACCCAGTACTTC
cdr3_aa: CASSALETQYF

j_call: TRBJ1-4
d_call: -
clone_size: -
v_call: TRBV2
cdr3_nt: TGTGCCAGCAGCCAAACCCTGGGGCAGCCTAATGAAAAACTGTTTTTT
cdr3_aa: CASSQTLGQPNEKLFF

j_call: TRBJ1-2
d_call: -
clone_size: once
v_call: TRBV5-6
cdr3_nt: TGTGCCAGCAGCTTAAAAACACAGGGAAACTCTGAAGGCTACACCTTC
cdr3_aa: CASSLKTQGNSEGYTF

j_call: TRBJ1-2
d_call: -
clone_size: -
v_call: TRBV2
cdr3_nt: TGTGCCAGCAGTGCCTCGGTACAGGACAGAGATGGCTACACCTTC
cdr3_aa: CASSASVQDRDGYTF

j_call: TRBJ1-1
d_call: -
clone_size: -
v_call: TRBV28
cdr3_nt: TGTGCCAGCAGTTTATTTGACAGGACGAACACTGAAGCTTTCTTT
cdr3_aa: CASSLFDRTNTEAFF

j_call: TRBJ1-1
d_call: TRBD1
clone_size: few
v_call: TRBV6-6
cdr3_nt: TGTGCCAGCAGTTACTCGAAGGGGGCAGTAGCAGCTTTCTTT
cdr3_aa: CASSYSKGAVAAFF

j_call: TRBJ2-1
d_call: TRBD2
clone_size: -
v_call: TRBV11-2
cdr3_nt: TGTGCCAGCAGCTTAGGGGGCCTAGCGGGAGGGCGTAGTTTTGGTGAGCAGTTCTTC
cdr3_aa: CASSLGGLAGGRSFGEQFF